This T cell receptor beta chain came from a study of blood T cell repertoires in COVID-19. Study context: Samples of COVID-19 (acute and convalescent) were obtained from the United States, Italy and Spain. PBMCs, B-cell-depleted T cells, or T cells were the source of the cDNA or gDNA that made up the material.

J was trimmed by 5 bases and V by 4 bases; bases with no gene match: 8. Per germline, CDR1 SGHRS and CDR2 YFSETQ. The CDR3 sequence is 14 residues long. Authors' data handling: By means of reference gene primer amplification, nucleated cell counts were estimated. Produced via immunoSEQ multiplex PCR; TCRdb's table is partial and in-frame only. V, J and clone size derive from that table, while D and trimming were established from the DNA sequence. In the table there are about 140,000 clones, 85% of which are singletons. The genes are TRBV5-1 and TRBJ2-7; 8 nucleotides agree with TRBD1. This TCR was sampled from a man in his fifties or sixties with acute or convalescent COVID-19. Sequences were obtained from peripheral blood. In nucleotides, the CDR3 is TGCGCCAGCAGCGCCGGGACAGGACGGAACGAGCAGTACTTC. This gives the protein CASSAGTGRNEQYF.